This TCR beta chain was identified during a study of CD8 T cells in Susac syndrome. This clonotype turned up a few times. The germline gives CDR1 SNHLY, CDR2 FYNNEI. Losses at the gene ends were 5 bases for V and 5 bases for J; bases not matched to a gene: 0. The CDR3 extends over 12 amino acids. RNA in amounts of roughly 0.5 to 1 ug was reverse transcribed with random hexamers. From the immunoSEQ multiplex PCR reads, TCRdb called clonotypes with MiXCR, one entry per CDR3 protein. The sample gives 200,000 or so distinct CDR3 sequences, nearly 95% of which show up once; 0.093% is in the top ten. The study used treatment-naive patients who had stable or active relapsing-remitting disease as multiple sclerosis controls.

V gene TRBV2 combines with J gene TRBJ2-3; 8 nucleotides line up with TRBD2. The sequence derives from a human donor with multiple sclerosis. The source material was CD4+ T cells from PBMCs. CDR3 nucleotides: TGTGCCAGCAGTCGGGGGGGAGATACGCAGTATTTT. This sequence encodes CASSRGGDTQYF.